The rows below give T cell receptor beta chains drawn from one sample of a study of neoadjuvant anti-PD-1 for oral cavity cancer. Clones were read by immunoSEQ multiplex PCR, and TCRdb kept only the in-frame ones, dropping some. The repertoire holds about 14,000 clones, with roughly 70% as singletons. The source material was PBMCs, sampled after nivolumab (anti-PD-1) treatment. The receptors stem from a person aged 40-85 years with oral cavity squamous cell carcinoma. The CDR3 runs from the conserved cysteine through the conserved F or W. Fields, in order: D gene, V gene, J gene, clone size, CDR3 protein, CDR3 DNA. A D gene is named only where the DNA matches it firmly. Clone sizes are given selectively: once, few, many, or a class where the clone is expanded.

D: -
V: TRBV9
J: TRBJ2-1
size: -
CDR3: CASSAQTLGGNEQFF
DNA: TGTGCCAGCAGCGCCCAGACCCTGGGGGGTAATGAGCAGTTCTTC

D: -
V: TRBV2
J: TRBJ1-3
size: once
CDR3: CASSPRGARGNTIYF
DNA: TGTGCCAGCAGCCCCCGAGGTGCGCGGGGAAACACCATATATTTT

D: -
V: TRBV6-4
J: TRBJ1-2
size: -
CDR3: CASSDNGGVYTF
DNA: TGTGCCAGCAGTGACAATGGGGGTGTCTACACCTTC

D: TRBD2
V: TRBV30
J: TRBJ2-5
size: -
CDR3: CAWSVRLAENWGGETQYF
DNA: TGTGCCTGGAGTGTACGACTAGCGGAGAATTGGGGGGGAGAGACCCAGTACTTC

D: -
V: TRBV15
J: TRBJ1-2
size: -
CDR3: CATSRTIDRPSFHTF
DNA: TGTGCCACCAGCAGGACGATAGACAGGCCATCATTTCACACCTTC

D: TRBD1
V: TRBV2
J: TRBJ1-5
size: -
CDR3: CASSTQGAAYQPQHF
DNA: TGTGCCAGCAGCACACAGGGGGCCGCGTATCAGCCCCAGCATTTT

D: -
V: TRBV2
J: TRBJ2-7
size: -
CDR3: CASSEVDYEQYF
DNA: TGTGCCAGCAGTGAAGTGGACTACGAGCAGTACTTC

D: -
V: TRBV4-1
J: TRBJ1-2
size: -
CDR3: CASSQDPTGQPYGYTF
DNA: TGCGCCAGCAGCCAAGACCCCACTGGACAGCCCTATGGCTACACCTTC

D: -
V: TRBV2
J: TRBJ1-1
size: few
CDR3: CASSEGWSLGAFF
DNA: TGTGCCAGCAGTGAGGGTTGGTCTTTGGGAGCTTTCTTT

D: TRBD2
V: TRBV6-5
J: TRBJ2-7
size: -
CDR3: CASRREREGSYEQYF
DNA: TGTGCCAGCAGGCGGGAGCGGGAGGGGTCCTACGAGCAGTACTTC

D: TRBD2
V: TRBV11-2
J: TRBJ2-7
size: -
CDR3: CASSLAPSGRTYEQYF
DNA: TGTGCCAGCAGCTTAGCCCCTAGCGGGAGAACCTACGAGCAGTACTTC

D: TRBD1
V: TRBV14
J: TRBJ2-7
size: -
CDR3: CASSLTGGYEQYF
DNA: TGTGCCAGCAGCCTTACAGGGGGCTACGAGCAGTACTTC

D: -
V: TRBV9
J: TRBJ1-4
size: -
CDR3: CASSVVRETTNEKLFF
DNA: TGTGCCAGCAGCGTAGTACGGGAGACAACTAATGAAAAACTGTTTTTT

D: -
V: TRBV6-6
J: TRBJ2-4
size: few
CDR3: CASSYLGENIQYF
DNA: TGTGCCAGCAGTTATTTGGGGGAAAACATTCAGTACTTC

D: -
V: TRBV7-3
J: TRBJ1-5
size: few
CDR3: CASSYIRANQPQHF
DNA: TGTGCCAGCAGCTATATCAGGGCTAATCAGCCCCAGCATTTT

D: TRBD1
V: TRBV5-8
J: TRBJ1-5
size: -
CDR3: CASSLPPGQGQPQHF
DNA: TGTGCCAGCAGCTTGCCCCCTGGACAGGGGCAGCCCCAGCATTTT

D: TRBD2
V: TRBV7-2
J: TRBJ2-1
size: -
CDR3: CASSLAGTSVDEQFF
DNA: TGTGCCAGCAGCTTAGCAGGGACTAGCGTCGATGAGCAGTTCTTC

D: -
V: TRBV15
J: TRBJ2-5
size: -
CDR3: CATSRKETQYF
DNA: TGTGCCACCAGCAGAAAAGAGACCCAGTACTTC

D: -
V: TRBV5-5
J: TRBJ2-1
size: -
CDR3: CASSLLIQTGSSYNEQFF
DNA: TGTGCCAGCAGCTTACTTATCCAAACAGGGAGCTCCTACAATGAGCAGTTCTTC

D: -
V: TRBV28
J: TRBJ1-2
size: few
CDR3: CASLLGARYGYTF
DNA: TGTGCCAGCCTCCTCGGGGCGCGTTATGGCTACACCTTC

D: -
V: TRBV9
J: TRBJ2-2
size: -
CDR3: CASSVRGDLATGELFF
DNA: TGTGCCAGCAGCGTAAGGGGGGACCTTGCCACCGGGGAGCTGTTTTTT

D: -
V: TRBV7-6
J: TRBJ2-7
size: -
CDR3: CASSLEGGGNYEQYF
DNA: TGTGCCAGCAGCTTAGAAGGCGGAGGAAATTACGAGCAGTACTTC

D: TRBD1
V: TRBV27
J: TRBJ1-1
size: few
CDR3: CASSVYRGGFTEAFF
DNA: TGTGCCAGCAGTGTCTACAGGGGAGGATTTACTGAAGCTTTCTTT

D: TRBD1
V: TRBV5-1
J: TRBJ1-1
size: -
CDR3: CASSWGQGVLTEAFF
DNA: TGCGCCAGCAGCTGGGGACAGGGGGTACTGACTGAAGCTTTCTTT

D: -
V: TRBV11-1
J: TRBJ1-1
size: -
CDR3: CASSHRVVSTEAFF
DNA: TGTGCCAGCAGTCACAGGGTCGTTAGCACTGAAGCTTTCTTT

D: TRBD2
V: TRBV4-2
J: TRBJ2-1
size: -
CDR3: CASSPQTVTSGPYNEQFF
DNA: TGTGCCAGCAGCCCTCAAACCGTGACTAGCGGACCCTACAATGAGCAGTTCTTC

D: TRBD1
V: TRBV11-3
J: TRBJ2-3
size: once
CDR3: CASSSGGVSTDTQYF
DNA: TGTGCCAGCAGCTCAGGGGGCGTCTCCACAGATACGCAGTATTTT

D: TRBD1
V: TRBV9
J: TRBJ1-3
size: -
CDR3: CASGQGAYSGNTIYF
DNA: TGTGCCAGCGGGCAGGGGGCCTACAGTGGAAACACCATATATTTT

D: -
V: TRBV30
J: TRBJ1-1
size: -
CDR3: CAWSIQVNTEAFF
DNA: TGTGCCTGGAGTATCCAGGTGAACACTGAAGCTTTCTTT

D: -
V: TRBV11-2
J: TRBJ2-7
size: -
CDR3: CASSYGSDHSYEQYF
DNA: TGTGCCAGCAGCTACGGTAGCGATCACTCCTACGAGCAGTACTTC

D: -
V: TRBV18
J: TRBJ1-1
size: -
CDR3: CASSPQAGEAFF
DNA: TGTGCCAGCTCACCCCAGGCGGGTGAAGCTTTCTTT

D: -
V: TRBV30
J: TRBJ2-3
size: -
CDR3: CAWSYRVTDTQYF
DNA: TGTGCCTGGAGTTACAGGGTAACAGATACGCAGTATTTT

D: -
V: TRBV27
J: TRBJ1-1
size: -
CDR3: CASRINRATEAFF
DNA: TGTGCCAGCAGAATCAACCGGGCCACTGAAGCTTTCTTT

D: -
V: TRBV7-8
J: TRBJ1-2
size: -
CDR3: CASSPLQGVYGYTF
DNA: TGTGCCAGCAGCCCTCTCCAGGGAGTCTATGGCTACACCTTC

D: -
V: TRBV28
J: TRBJ2-7
size: -
CDR3: CASTLQGRVRVEQYF
DNA: TGTGCCAGCACCCTCCAGGGCAGGGTGAGGGTCGAGCAGTACTTC

D: -
V: TRBV20-1
J: TRBJ2-3
size: -
CDR3: CSGGTDTQYF
DNA: TGCAGTGGGGGCACAGATACGCAGTATTTT

D: -
V: TRBV15
J: TRBJ1-4
size: once
CDR3: CATSSFDTTNEKLFF
DNA: TGTGCCACCAGCAGCTTTGATACAACTAATGAAAAACTGTTTTTT

D: TRBD2
V: TRBV28
J: TRBJ2-1
size: few
CDR3: CASRRGDGFYEQFF
DNA: TGTGCCAGCAGACGGGGGGATGGCTTCTATGAGCAGTTCTTC

D: -
V: TRBV19
J: TRBJ2-5
size: -
CDR3: CASSIGTSLRGETQYF
DNA: TGTGCCAGTAGTATAGGGACATCGCTTCGAGGGGAGACCCAGTACTTC

D: TRBD1
V: TRBV5-1
J: TRBJ2-7
size: -
CDR3: CASSLGQGSNEQYF
DNA: TGCGCCAGCAGCCTAGGACAGGGGAGTAACGAGCAGTACTTC

D: -
V: TRBV4-1
J: TRBJ2-3
size: once
CDR3: CASSQDRPGSTTDTQYF
DNA: TGCGCCAGCAGCCAAGATCGCCCAGGTTCCACCACAGATACGCAGTATTTT

D: -
V: TRBV4-2
J: TRBJ1-4
size: -
CDR3: CASSPTEAANEKLFF
DNA: TGTGCCAGCAGCCCTACGGAGGCGGCTAATGAAAAACTGTTTTTT

D: -
V: TRBV4-1
J: TRBJ1-1
size: -
CDR3: CASSQSGLLGTAFF
DNA: TGCGCCAGCAGCCAATCAGGACTACTAGGGACCGCTTTCTTT

D: TRBD1
V: TRBV9
J: TRBJ2-5
size: -
CDR3: CASRVTGQGAETQYF
DNA: TGTGCCAGCAGAGTGACGGGACAGGGGGCTGAGACCCAGTACTTC

D: -
V: TRBV2
J: TRBJ1-2
size: -
CDR3: CASSVLGGVNYGYTF
DNA: TGTGCCAGCAGTGTTTTGGGGGGCGTAAACTATGGCTACACCTTC

D: -
V: TRBV7-8
J: TRBJ1-4
size: -
CDR3: CASSLTLFEKLFF
DNA: TGTGCCAGCAGCCTAACACTTTTTGAAAAACTGTTTTTT